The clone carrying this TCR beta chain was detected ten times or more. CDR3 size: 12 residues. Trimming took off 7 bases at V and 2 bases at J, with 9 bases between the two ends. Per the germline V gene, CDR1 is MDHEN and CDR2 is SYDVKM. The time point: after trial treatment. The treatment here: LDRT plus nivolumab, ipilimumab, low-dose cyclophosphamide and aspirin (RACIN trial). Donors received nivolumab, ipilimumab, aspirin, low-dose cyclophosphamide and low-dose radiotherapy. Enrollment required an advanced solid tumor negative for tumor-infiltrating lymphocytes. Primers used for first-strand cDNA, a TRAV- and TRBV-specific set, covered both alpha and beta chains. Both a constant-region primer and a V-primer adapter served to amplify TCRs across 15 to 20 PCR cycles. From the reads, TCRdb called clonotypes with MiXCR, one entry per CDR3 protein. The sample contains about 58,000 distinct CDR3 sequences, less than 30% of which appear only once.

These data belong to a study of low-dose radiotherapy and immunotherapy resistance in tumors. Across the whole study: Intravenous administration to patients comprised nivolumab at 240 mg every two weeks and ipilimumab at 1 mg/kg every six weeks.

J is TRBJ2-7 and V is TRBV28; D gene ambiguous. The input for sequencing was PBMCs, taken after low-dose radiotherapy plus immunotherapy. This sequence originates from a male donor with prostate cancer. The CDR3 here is CASTSSAYEQYF. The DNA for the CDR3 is TGTGCCAGCACCTCCTCAGCCTACGAGCAGTACTTC.